The present T cell receptor (beta chain) was sequenced within a study of beta chain features in type 1 diabetes. With regard to this clone: What it binds is not known. It is likely a read error, because the conserved phenylalanine at the end of the CDR3 is missing. No DNA is shown, since the ends of the CDR3 on it are uncertain; the CDR3 is the one TCRdb lists.

The study, taken as a whole, reports: Naive, central memory and Treg TCRB repertoires appeared more alike in patients than in healthy donors. Shortening of TCRB CDR3s, moderate but significant, appeared in all four CD4+ subsets of Type 1 diabetes patients. There was no resolution here of whether HLA type influences TCRB rearrangement.

Purities over 98% were achieved in all sorted populations. Expressed TCRB transcripts got sequenced, as all isolated RNA was reverse transcribed. Approximately 3.5 million reads was the average for naive, central memory and regulatory T cell samples. Only in-frame clones appear in the TCRdb table, and some are missing; sequencing was by immunoSEQ multiplex PCR. The sample has more than 300,000 clones; roughly 12% are singletons. Germline values: CDR1 SGHDT, CDR2 YYEEEE. Inclusive of both ends, the CDR3 amounts to 13 amino acids. The chain recombines TRBV5-6 with TRBJ2-7; the table gives TRBD2 as D, unverified against the DNA. The source material was naive CD4+ T cells from blood. The clonotype originates from a woman under 30 with type 1 diabetes. The CDR3 loop is CASSVGLAPTPEL.